A selection of T cell receptor beta chains follows, all from one sample in a study of OX40 agonist ivuxolimab in advanced cancers. Data came from immunoSEQ multiplex PCR; TCRdb stores just in-frame clones and leaves some out. Altogether around 100,000 clones are present, about 91% being singletons, with the ten largest covering around 0.16%. The sample consisted of CD4+ or CD8+ T cells sorted from blood, taken in a trial of the OX40 agonist ivuxolimab. The origin of the receptors is an adult with an advanced solid tumor such as melanoma, head and neck, liver or kidney cancer. The CDR3 runs from the conserved cysteine through the conserved F or W. Each record gives: CDR3 protein, CDR3 DNA, D gene, V gene, J gene, clone size. D genes are given only for firm matches. Clone size, where shown, is once, few, many, or a class for clones that have expanded.

CDR3: CASAGHATSGTDTQYF
DNA: TGTGCCAGCGCGGGCCACGCGACATCGGGGACAGATACGCAGTATTTT
D: .
V: TRBV5-5
J: TRBJ2-3
size: .

CDR3: CASSPHSGSRTDTQYF
DNA: TGTGCCAGCAGTCCTCATAGCGGTAGTCGCACAGATACGCAGTATTTT
D: .
V: TRBV6-4
J: TRBJ2-3
size: .

CDR3: CASSPRTGADTEAFF
DNA: TGTGCCAGCTCACCTAGGACAGGGGCAGACACTGAAGCTTTCTTT
D: TRBD1
V: TRBV18
J: TRBJ1-1
size: .

CDR3: CASSQLTTLNTGELFF
DNA: TGCGCCAGCAGCCAACTAACTACACTAAACACCGGGGAGCTGTTTTTT
D: .
V: TRBV4-1
J: TRBJ2-2
size: .

CDR3: CAWSPGGASYHNEQFF
DNA: TGTGCCTGGAGTCCCGGGGGGGCCAGCTATCACAATGAGCAGTTCTTC
D: TRBD2
V: TRBV30
J: TRBJ2-1
size: .

CDR3: CASSLDFPGTSPLHF
DNA: TGCGCCAGCAGCTTGGATTTCCCAGGGACTTCACCCCTCCACTTT
D: .
V: TRBV5-1
J: TRBJ1-6
size: .

CDR3: CASSSTSLSGNTIYF
DNA: TGTGCCAGCAGTTCGACGAGCCTCTCTGGAAACACCATATATTTT
D: .
V: TRBV6-6
J: TRBJ1-3
size: .

CDR3: CAWSVRQGTYGYTF
DNA: TGTGCCTGGAGTGTTCGACAGGGCACCTATGGCTACACCTTC
D: TRBD1
V: TRBV30
J: TRBJ1-2
size: .

CDR3: CASSRWTGTSGMQTQYF
DNA: TGCGCCAGCAGCAGATGGACCGGGACTAGCGGCATGCAGACCCAGTACTTC
D: TRBD2
V: TRBV5-1
J: TRBJ2-5
size: .

CDR3: CASSLAAGKETQYF
DNA: TGCGCCAGCAGCTTGGCGGCAGGCAAAGAGACCCAGTACTTC
D: .
V: TRBV5-1
J: TRBJ2-5
size: .

CDR3: CASNRQGGLEAFF
DNA: TGTGCCAGCAACAGACAGGGGGGCCTTGAAGCTTTCTTT
D: TRBD1
V: TRBV6-6
J: TRBJ1-1
size: .

CDR3: CASSMDSLKEQFF
DNA: TGCGCCAGCAGCATGGACAGTCTCAAGGAGCAGTTCTTC
D: .
V: TRBV5-1
J: TRBJ2-1
size: .

CDR3: CASSSILTSGGSRRGTDTQYF
DNA: TGCGCCAGCAGCTCGATCCTAACTAGCGGGGGGTCTAGGCGAGGCACAGATACGCAGTATTTT
D: TRBD2
V: TRBV5-1
J: TRBJ2-3
size: .

CDR3: CASSVRSGTYNEQFF
DNA: TGTGCCAGCAGCGTCAGGAGCGGGACCTACAATGAGCAGTTCTTC
D: TRBD2
V: TRBV9
J: TRBJ2-1
size: .

CDR3: CASSLGRMGEAFF
DNA: TGTGCCAGCAGCTTAGGCAGGATGGGCGAAGCTTTCTTT
D: .
V: TRBV7-3
J: TRBJ1-1
size: .

CDR3: CSVDPGTGRIGYTF
DNA: TGCAGCGTTGACCCCGGGACAGGGAGGATTGGCTACACCTTC
D: TRBD1
V: TRBV29-1
J: TRBJ1-2
size: .

CDR3: CASSQAGLRETQYF
DNA: TGTGCCAGCAGCCAAGCTGGGCTTCGAGAGACCCAGTACTTC
D: .
V: TRBV14
J: TRBJ2-5
size: .

CDR3: CSVPSGRLYF
DNA: TGCAGTGTCCCTAGCGGGAGGCTGTATTTT
D: TRBD2
V: TRBV20-1
J: TRBJ2-3
size: .

CDR3: CASSPGVNEKLFF
DNA: TGCGCCAGCAGCCCAGGGGTTAATGAAAAACTGTTTTTT
D: .
V: TRBV5-1
J: TRBJ1-4
size: .

CDR3: CATSAGGPGGTDTQYF
DNA: TGTGCCACCTCAGCGGGAGGTCCCGGTGGCACAGATACGCAGTATTTT
D: TRBD2
V: TRBV28
J: TRBJ2-3
size: .

CDR3: CASSLGRAGGVSYEQYF
DNA: TGTGCCAGCAGCTTAGGCCGGGCAGGGGGAGTTAGCTACGAGCAGTACTTC
D: TRBD1
V: TRBV7-2
J: TRBJ2-7
size: .

CDR3: CASSLGTSGRSTDTQYF
DNA: TGTGCCAGCAGCTTGGGGACTAGCGGGAGAAGCACAGATACGCAGTATTTT
D: TRBD2
V: TRBV5-4
J: TRBJ2-3
size: once

CDR3: CASSIDPRTQQFF
DNA: TGTGCCAGTAGTATAGACCCCCGGACACAGCAGTTCTTC
D: .
V: TRBV19
J: TRBJ2-1
size: .

CDR3: CASTGEGVAGGSSYNEQFF
DNA: TGCGCCAGCACCGGGGAGGGGGTAGCGGGAGGGAGCTCCTACAATGAGCAGTTCTTC
D: TRBD2
V: TRBV10-1
J: TRBJ2-1
size: .

CDR3: CASSLATGEQYF
DNA: TGCGCCAGCAGCTTGGCCACGGGCGAGCAGTACTTC
D: .
V: TRBV5-1
J: TRBJ2-7
size: .

CDR3: CASSKGTGGSYEQYF
DNA: TGCGCCAGCAGTAAAGGGACAGGGGGTTCCTACGAGCAGTACTTC
D: TRBD1
V: TRBV10-1
J: TRBJ2-7
size: .